These 10 T cell receptor beta chains originate from one sample sequenced in a study of tumor-infiltrating lymphocytes in primary liver carcinoma. Bulk tissue was left unsorted, and RNA and DNA were co-extracted from about 19-30 mg of it. A constant-region primer primed TCR beta cDNA synthesis from 500 to 550 ng of total RNA. For TCR beta, libraries were produced by three nested multiplex PCR rounds using slightly modified ARM-PCR. The first two PCR rounds used TRBV1-TRBV30 primers with a Cbeta primer, roughly 10 cycles each. TCRdb re-analysed the multiplex PCR reads in MiXCR, keeping a single row per CDR3 protein. The table lists 150,000 to 200,000 distinct CDR3 sequences, approximately 86% of them singletons, with roughly 20% in the top ten. The sequenced sample consisted of tumor tissue from primary liver carcinoma. The receptors were gathered from a man aged 40-55 years with primary liver carcinoma and hepatitis B virus infection.

About this clonotype: The germline gene is not matched at one end of the junction; a read error may be the cause. V and J are TRBV6-2 or TRBV6-3 and TRBJ2-5, with D possibly TRBD1 on 6 matching bases. CDR3 size: 14 residues. The V gene's germline CDR1 is MNHEY and CDR2 SVGEGT. The DNA for the CDR3 is TGTGCCAGCAGTTCACGGACAGTTATGGAGACCCATTACTTT. Protein: CASSSRTVMETHYF.

This clonotype was seen more than once but under ten times. This sequence joins TRBV5-1 and TRBJ2-7; possibly TRBD1 or TRBD2 for D (5 bases each). V dropped 1 base and J dropped 6 bases, with 20 bases sitting between them. The CDR3 is made up of 16 amino acids. In germline, CDR1 is SGHRS, CDR2 YFSETQ. CDR3 DNA: TGCGCCAGCAGCTTGAGTGAGAGGGCAGGGTCCGGCGAGCAGTACTTC. This encodes CASSLSERAGSGEQYF.

This clonotype has only one observation. Germline is not matched at one junction end, which may reflect a read error. The chain links TRBV30 to TRBJ1-2, with D hard to call. The CDR3 loop spans 14 amino acids. Germline values: CDR1 GTSNPN, CDR2 SVGIG (reference sequence). CDR3 DNA sequence: TGTGCCTGGACTCGTGACACTTCTAGCTATAGCTACACCTTC. Encoded protein: CAWTRDTSSYSYTF. Variable domain in full (rest from reference TRBV30 and TRBJ1-2): SQTIHQWPATLVQPVGSPLSLECTVEGTSNPNLYWYRQAAGRGLQLLFYSVGIGQISSEVPQNLSASRPQDRQFILSSKKLLLSDSGFYLCAWTRDTSSYSYTFGSGTRLTVV.

Details on this clonotype: An end of the junction does not agree with germline; a read error may underlie this. J is TRBJ2-2 and V is TRBV4-2, with TRBD2 matching 9 bases. The CDR3 totals 17 residues. CDR1 is LGHNA, CDR2 YNFKEQ, per germline. CDR3 residues: CASSHEGAGGLTGELIF. CDR3 bases: TGTGCCAGTAGCCATGAAGGAGCGGGAGGACTCACCGGGGAGCTGATTTTT.

As regards this clonotype: Germline and junction disagree at one end, which may indicate a read error. The chain combines TRBV6-2 or TRBV6-3 with TRBJ2-7; 7 bases map to TRBD2. The CDR3 length is 16 residues. Germline V lookup: CDR1 MNHEY, CDR2 SVGEGT. In DNA, the CDR3 is TGTGCCAGCTGTTACTCGCTGATAGCGGGTTACCGTGGGCAGTACTTC. It is translated as CASCYSLIAGYRGQYF.

A note on this clonotype: The junction differs from germline at one of its ends, possibly a read error. V usage is TRBV28 and J usage is TRBJ2-7; D not certain. Germline V gene sequence: CDR1 MDHEN, CDR2 SYDVKM. This CDR3 is 14 amino acids long. The CDR3: CASSFQLNSYEQYF. Written as DNA, the CDR3 is TGTGCCAGCAGTTTCCAGCTAAACTCCTACGAGCAGTACTTT.

V usage is TRBV4-3 and J usage is TRBJ2-4, with 11 bases that match TRBD2. This CDR3 region has 19 residues. Germline CDR1 LGHNA, CDR2 YSLEER. J gave up 4 bases and V 4 bases, and 15 bases lay outside the gene matches. CDR3 amino acids: CASSRRIAGGSPGKNIQYF. CDR3 nucleotides: TGCGCCAGCAGCCGGCGAATAGCGGGGGGGTCCCCTGGGAAAAACATTCAGTACTTC.

A remark on this clonotype: Germline is not matched at one junction end, which may reflect a read error. V usage is TRBV28 and J usage is TRBJ2-7; D may be TRBD1 or TRBD2 (6 bases each). The germline CDR1 and CDR2 sequences are MDHEN and SYDVKM. The CDR3 has 13 residues. CDR3 coding DNA: TGTGACAGCAGTTTACGGGGGCCCGTGGGGCAGTACTTC. As protein: CDSSLRGPVGQYF.

With respect to this clonotype: The junction shows a germline mismatch at one end, possibly a read error. This chain uses TRBV11-2 with TRBJ2-6; the D gene is possibly TRBD1 (7 bases). This CDR3 has 21 residues. From germline, CDR1 is SGHAT and CDR2 FQNNGV. CDR3 protein: CASIMGGHRGISLSGAIVLTF. CDR3 coding DNA: TGTGCCAGCATCATGGGGGGACACAGGGGCATTTCCCTCTCTGGGGCCATCGTCCTGACTTTC. The complete variable domain, with remaining parts taken from reference TRBV11-2 and TRBJ2-6, reads EAGVAQSPRYKIIEKRQSVAFWCNPISGHATLYWYQQILGQGPKLLIQFQNNGVVDDSQLPKDRFSAERLKGVDSTLKIQPAKLEDSAVYLCASIMGGHRGISLSGAIVLTFGAGSRLTVL.

Note on this clonotype: The junction does not match germline at one end; this may be a read error. This chain joins TRBV11-2 and TRBJ2-1; 9 bases are shared with TRBD2. CDR1 and CDR2 from the germline V gene are SGHAT and FQNNGV. CDR3 size: 16 residues. The DNA for the CDR3 is TGTGTCAGCGGCTCGTTACTAGCGGGTGTCGTCCATGAGCAATTCTTC. This translates into CVSGSLLAGVVHEQFF.